A selection of T cell receptor beta chains follows, all from one sample in a study of cytomegalovirus exposure and HLA in healthy donors. Produced via immunoSEQ multiplex PCR; TCRdb's table is partial and in-frame only. The sample consists of some 180,000 clones, 65% to 90% of them appearing once. Sequenced input: PBMCs. The receptor source for this set is a woman between 45 and 60 years old in good health and CMV-seronegative. CDR3s include the opening cysteine and the closing phenylalanine or tryptophan. Each record gives: clone size, J gene, V gene, D gene, CDR3 length, CDR3 protein, CDR3 DNA. The D gene is left open where the match is weak. Clone size is not always given. Where it is, it says once, few, many or a class for expanded clones.

>NA|TRBJ2-7|TRBV27|TRBD1|14
CASSTLTGGYEQYF
TGTGCCAGCAGTACCCTGACAGGGGGCTACGAGCAGTACTTC
>NA|TRBJ1-1|TRBV5-5|NA|14
CASSFGVGNTEAFF
TGTGCCAGCAGCTTCGGAGTGGGGAACACTGAAGCTTTCTTT
>NA|TRBJ2-7|TRBV27|TRBD2|13
CASSLGLANEQYF
TGTGCCAGCAGTTTGGGACTAGCAAACGAGCAGTACTTC
>NA|TRBJ1-3|TRBV6-5|TRBD1|15
CASSNDRASGNTIYF
TGTGCCAGCAGTAACGACAGGGCCTCTGGAAACACCATATATTTT
>NA|TRBJ2-7|TRBV25-1|TRBD1|11
CASKDRVGQYF
TGTGCCAGCAAAGACAGGGTAGGGCAGTACTTC
>NA|TRBJ1-1|TRBV7-2|NA|14
CASSLGAAYTEAFF
TGTGCCAGCAGCTTAGGCGCGGCATACACTGAAGCTTTCTTT
>few|TRBJ2-7|TRBV25-1|TRBD1|15
CASSPSDRRIHEQYF
TGTGCCAGCAGTCCTTCGGACAGGCGGATCCACGAGCAGTACTTC
>NA|TRBJ1-4|TRBV27|NA|13
CASSLTAAEKLFF
TGTGCCAGCAGTTTAACGGCGGCCGAAAAACTGTTTTTT
>NA|TRBJ1-2|TRBV28|TRBD1|17
CASSSPGTGGAGYGYTF
TGTGCCAGCAGTTCCCCCGGGACAGGGGGCGCTGGGTATGGCTACACCTTC
>once|TRBJ1-5|TRBV28|TRBD1|15
CASSGGDRVRQPQHF
TGTGCCAGCAGTGGTGGGGACAGGGTTCGTCAGCCCCAGCATTTT
>NA|TRBJ2-5|TRBV6-5|TRBD1|15
CASSYGDRVEETQYF
TGTGCCAGCAGTTACGGGGACAGGGTCGAAGAGACCCAGTACTTC
>NA|TRBJ2-3|TRBV28|TRBD2|13
CASRGTSGDRQYF
TGTGCCAGCAGAGGGACTAGCGGAGACCGGCAGTATTTT
>NA|TRBJ1-2|TRBV6-1|NA|15
CASSERKGANYGYTF
TGTGCCAGCAGTGAAAGAAAGGGAGCTAACTATGGCTACACCTTC